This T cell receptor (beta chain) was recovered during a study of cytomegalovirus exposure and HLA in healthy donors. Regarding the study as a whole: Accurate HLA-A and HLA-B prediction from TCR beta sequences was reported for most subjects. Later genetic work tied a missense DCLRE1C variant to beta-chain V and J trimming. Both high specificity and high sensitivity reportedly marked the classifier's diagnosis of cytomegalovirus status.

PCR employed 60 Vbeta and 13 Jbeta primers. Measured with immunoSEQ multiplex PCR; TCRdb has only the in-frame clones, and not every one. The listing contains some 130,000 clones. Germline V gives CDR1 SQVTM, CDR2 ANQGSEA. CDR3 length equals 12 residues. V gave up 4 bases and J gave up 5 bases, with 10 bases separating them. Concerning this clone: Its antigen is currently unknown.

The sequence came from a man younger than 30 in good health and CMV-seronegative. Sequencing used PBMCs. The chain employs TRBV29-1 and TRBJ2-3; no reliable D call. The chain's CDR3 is CSVGQAEDTQYF. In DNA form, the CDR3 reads TGCAGCGTTGGCCAGGCTGAAGATACGCAGTATTTT.